These 22 T cell receptor beta chains originate from one sample sequenced in a study of beta chain features in type 1 diabetes. Sequencing targeted expressed TCRB transcripts, as all isolated RNA had been reverse transcribed. The method was immunoSEQ multiplex PCR; TCRdb's version includes in-frame clones alone and lacks a portion of them. The sample shows over 700,000 clones, 17% of them seen only once. Sequences were obtained from naive CD4+ T cells from blood. The origin of the receptors is a woman younger than 30 in good health.

The chain recombines TRBV6-6 with TRBJ2-7; TRBD2 aligns across 11 bases. After removal of 9 bases from V and 3 bases from J, the junction contained 10 bases not matched to a gene. The CDR3 is made up of 15 amino acids. Per the germline V gene, CDR1 is MNHNY and CDR2 is SVGAGI (reference sequence). In nucleotides, the CDR3 is TGTGCCAGTGACCCCGGGGGACTAGCGGTCTACGAGCAGTACTTC. As protein: CASDPGGLAVYEQYF.

In this sample, this clone turned up a few times. The V call is TRBV4-2, the J call TRBJ2-3, with TRBD1 as a possible D gene (5 bases). In germline, CDR1 is LGHNA, CDR2 YNFKEQ. The V and J ends lost 2 bases and 0 bases respectively, with 12 bases between them. The length of the CDR3 is 16 residues. In nucleotides, the CDR3 is TGTGCCAGCAGCCAACAGGGCCACCCGAGCACAGATACGCAGTATTTT. This codes for CASSQQGHPSTDTQYF.

This clone was picked up a small number of times. Other DNA sequences from this sample encode an identical CDR3 as well. The gene calls are TRBV7-2 and TRBJ2-7; no reliable D call. This CDR3 spans 13 amino acids. CDR1 is SGHTA, CDR2 FQGNSA, per germline. Trimming pared 1 base from V and 4 bases from J, leaving 8 bases between. CDR3 DNA sequence: TGTGCCAGCAGCTTAGAGAGTAGGTACGAGCAGTACTTC. It codes for CASSLESRYEQYF.

This rearrangement joins TRBV28 to TRBJ2-1, with 12 bases fitting TRBD2. The CDR3 is made up of 17 amino acids. Germline values: CDR1 MDHEN, CDR2 SYDVKM. The trim removed 9 bases at V and 4 bases at J, leaving 13 bases unmatched. The CDR3 is CASGAFRLAGGYNEQFF. DNA of the CDR3: TGTGCCAGTGGGGCCTTCCGGCTAGCGGGAGGGTACAATGAGCAGTTCTTC.

This clone showed up just a few times. This chain uses TRBV20-1 with TRBJ1-1; D perhaps matches TRBD1 (6 bases). The CDR3 is made up of 11 amino acids. V was pared by 6 bases and J by 7 bases, with 12 bases between. In germline, CDR1 is DFQATT, CDR2 SNEGSKA (reference sequence). The CDR3 here is CSARRQVEAFF. CDR3 sequence (DNA): TGCAGTGCAAGGCGACAGGTTGAAGCTTTCTTT.

The rearrangement joins TRBV2 to TRBJ2-7; TRBD1 aligns across 7 bases. V lost 5 bases to trimming and J lost 6 bases; unmatched junction nucleotides: 10. Germline CDR1 SNHLY, CDR2 FYNNEI. The CDR3 covers 14 residues. CDR3: CASSPSGTAGEQYF. The CDR3 region has the DNA TGTGCCAGCAGTCCCTCCGGGACAGCTGGCGAGCAGTACTTC. Variable domain in full (rest from reference TRBV2 and TRBJ2-7): EPEVTQTPSHQVTQMGQEVILRCVPISNHLYFYWYRQILGQKVEFLVSFYNNEISEKSEIFDDQFSVERPDGSNFTLKIRSTKLEDSAMYFCASSPSGTAGEQYFGPGTRLTVT.

The chain links TRBV7-9 to TRBJ1-2, with D maybe TRBD1 (5 bases). Trimming removed 5 bases at V and 8 bases at J, with 21 bases between. This CDR3 has 15 residues. Germline V gene lookup returns CDR1 SEHNR and CDR2 FQNEAQ (reference sequence). The CDR3 DNA is TGTGCCAGCAGCGCCTACGGGGACGGCTCAGCGGGCTACACCTTC. This translates into CASSAYGDGSAGYTF.

This clone showed up just a few times. The genes are TRBV11-1 and TRBJ1-1; D unresolved. CDR3 length: 13 amino acids. Per the germline V gene, CDR1 is SGHAT and CDR2 is FQDESV (reference sequence). Trimming removed 3 bases from V and 1 base from J, with 6 bases in between. In nucleotides, the CDR3 is TGTGCCAGCAGCTTGGATCAGAACACTGAAGCTTTCTTT. It translates to CASSLDQNTEAFF.

In this sample, this clone turned up a few times. V usage is TRBV7-2 and J usage is TRBJ1-2; D possibly corresponds to TRBD1 (6 bases). There are 15 residues in the CDR3. CDR1 is SGHTA, CDR2 FQGNSA, per germline. The germline V and J ends were trimmed by 5 bases and 5 bases, with 18 bases remaining between them. The CDR3 DNA is TGTGCCAGCAGCCTCCTATGGGGGCCAGAATATGGCTACACCTTC. Its protein is CASSLLWGPEYGYTF.

This clone was seen a handful of times. The sample carries other DNA sequences with the same CDR3. CDR3 amino acids: CASSVVPNTGELFF. Written as DNA, the CDR3 is TGTGCCAGCAGCGTAGTCCCAAACACCGGGGAGCTGTTTTTT. The J gene is TRBJ2-2, the V gene TRBV9, with D uncertain. Germline CDR1 reads SGDLS; CDR2 reads YYNGEE. CDR3 length equals 14 residues. Trimming took 0 bases from V and 2 from J, leaving 5 bases between them.

This clone was seen a handful of times. The chain combines TRBV11-1 with TRBJ2-2; 7 nucleotides align to TRBD2. The germline V gene encodes CDR1 SGHAT and CDR2 FQDESV (reference sequence). Trimming took 5 bases from V and 9 from J; bases not matched to a gene: 21. The CDR3 runs to 18 residues. This chain's CDR3 is CASSRKPGLHSAARELFF. CDR3 sequence (DNA): TGTGCCAGCAGCCGAAAACCGGGACTACACTCCGCCGCCCGGGAGCTGTTTTTT.

The table lists this clone with a few counts. DNA of the CDR3: TGTGCCATCAATAAGGACAGGGGGCTCGAGCAGTACTTC. Its protein is CAINKDRGLEQYF. The genes are TRBV10-3 and TRBJ2-7; TRBD1 agrees at 11 bases. V lost 7 bases, J lost 6 bases, and 5 bases stayed unmatched. Per germline, CDR1 ENHRY and CDR2 SYGVKD. The CDR3 totals 13 residues.

With respect to this clone: The sample carries other DNA sequences with the same CDR3. CDR3 protein: CASSPPGLGSETQYF. The CDR3 region has the DNA TGTGCCAGCTCACCACCGGGACTGGGGTCGGAGACCCAGTACTTC. The V gene is TRBV18, the J gene TRBJ2-5; TRBD2 might be the D (6 bases). Per the germline V gene, CDR1 is KGHSH and CDR2 is LQKENI. The CDR3 extends over 15 amino acids. The V and J ends lost 0 bases and 5 bases respectively, with 13 bases between them.

The chain joins TRBV15 to TRBJ1-3, with 7 nucleotides matching TRBD1. Trimming took 5 bases from V and 7 from J; bases not matched to a gene: 8. Germline V gives CDR1 LNHNV, CDR2 YYDKDF (reference sequence). The CDR3 consists of 14 residues. The CDR3 loop is CATSGNRGLNTIYF. As DNA, the CDR3 is TGTGCCACCAGCGGGAACAGGGGCCTCAACACCATATATTTT.

The J gene is TRBJ2-1, the V gene TRBV7-9; D gene unclear. Between the trimmed V and J ends, which lost 1 base and 4 bases, there was a span of 14 bases. This CDR3 is 16 amino acids long. The germline V gene encodes CDR1 SEHNR and CDR2 FQNEAQ (reference sequence). The CDR3: CASSLVFGFRYNEQFF. The CDR3 DNA reads as TGTGCCAGCAGCTTAGTTTTTGGTTTCCGATACAATGAGCAGTTCTTC.

This clone has a handful of counts. The chain recombines TRBV19 with TRBJ1-1; D not resolved. CDR3 length: 14 residues. Trimming removed 3 bases at V and 0 bases at J, with 8 bases between. The germline gives CDR1 LNHDA, CDR2 SQIVND (reference sequence). The CDR3 bases are TGTGCCAGTAGTATTGGCAGTATGAACACTGAAGCTTTCTTT. The encoded protein is CASSIGSMNTEAFF.

This sequence joins TRBV28 and TRBJ2-7; D may be TRBD1 (7 bases). With 0 bases removed from V and 3 bases from J, the gap between germline ends came to 12 bases. Per germline, CDR1 MDHEN and CDR2 SYDVKM. The CDR3 consists of 15 residues. The CDR3 region has the DNA TGTGCCAGCAGTTTATGGACAGGGAGGCACTACGAGCAGTACTTC. This gives the protein CASSLWTGRHYEQYF.

The rearrangement joins TRBV28 to TRBJ2-7; 7 bases match TRBD2. J lost 1 base, V lost 7 bases, and 16 bases had no gene match. Germline values: CDR1 MDHEN, CDR2 SYDVKM. The CDR3 extends over 17 amino acids. This chain's CDR3 is CASKQVPGGAKSYEQYF. The DNA for the CDR3 is TGTGCCAGCAAACAAGTCCCGGGGGGAGCGAAGTCCTACGAGCAGTACTTC.

This clone was observed a few times. This chain links TRBV7-2 with TRBJ2-6; TRBD1 matches 7 bases. The junction had 4 bases not matched to a gene; V was cut back by 4 bases and J by 4 bases. This CDR3 region has 15 residues. CDR1 and CDR2 from the germline V gene are SGHTA and FQGNSA. CDR3 DNA sequence: TGTGCCAGCAGCTACAGGGGAAGCGGGGCCAACGTCCTGACTTTC. This gives the protein CASSYRGSGANVLTF.

This clone was picked up a small number of times. This chain joins TRBV29-1 and TRBJ1-1, with 10 bases identical to TRBD1. V dropped 7 bases and J dropped 1; count of bases not matched to a gene: 3. The CDR3 is made up of 13 amino acids. The germline V gene encodes CDR1 SQVTM and CDR2 ANQGSEA. This chain's CDR3 is CSADRGRNTEAFF. The CDR3 DNA reads as TGCAGCGCCGACAGGGGGCGGAACACTGAAGCTTTCTTT.

As for this clone: In the same sample, other DNA sequences code for this CDR3. The J gene is TRBJ2-3, the V gene TRBV13, with 7 bases identical to TRBD1. The germline V gene has CDR1 PRHDT and CDR2 FYEKMQ (reference sequence). Germline trimming cut 0 bases from V and 1 base from J; bases unmatched to any gene: 4. The CDR3 runs to 16 residues. CDR3 in amino acids: CASSLGRGGGTDTQYF. The CDR3, as DNA: TGTGCCAGCAGCTTAGGCCGAGGGGGCGGCACAGATACGCAGTATTTT.

V is TRBV19 and J is TRBJ1-5, with a possible D match to TRBD1 (6 bases). The CDR3 covers 14 residues. Germline CDR1 LNHDA, CDR2 SQIVND (reference sequence). Trimming took 7 bases from V and 4 from J, leaving 14 bases between them. The CDR3 reads CASKGDRPNQPQHF. The DNA of the CDR3 is TGTGCCAGTAAAGGAGACAGGCCTAATCAGCCCCAGCATTTT.